These 4 T cell receptor beta chains were sequenced from one sample in a study of T cell responses to AZD1222 COVID-19 vaccine. Sequenced by immunoSEQ multiplex PCR; TCRdb stores in-frame clones only, minus some. The sample records about 100,000 clones, 90% being singletons. The material sequenced was peripheral blood, taken on day 0 of AZD1222 vaccination. These receptors all come from an adult in good health.

V is TRBV5-1 and J is TRBJ2-3; possible D gene TRBD2, 7 bases. This CDR3 contains 16 residues. CDR1 is SGHRS, CDR2 YFSETQ, per germline. Trimming stripped 4 bases from V and 12 bases from J, with 27 bases between. The CDR3 spells CASSREALQGLGGQYF. CDR3 bases: TGCGCCAGCAGCCGGGAGGCTCTTCAGGGATTGGGGGGCCAGTATTTT.

The chain links TRBV4-2 to TRBJ1-1, with D possibly TRBD1 on 5 matching bases. CDR1 is LGHNA, CDR2 YNFKEQ, per germline. This CDR3 is built from 13 residues. V lost 0 bases to trimming and J lost 5 bases, with 7 bases between them. The CDR3 DNA follows: TGTGCCAGCAGCCAAGACGGGGGGACTGAAGCTTTCTTT. Encoded protein: CASSQDGGTEAFF.

This clone appeared a few times. The chain has TRBV2 and TRBJ2-7, with D maybe TRBD2 (6 bases). Trimming left V 6 bases short and J 2 bases short, with 11 bases between. The CDR3 length is 13 residues. The germline V gene encodes CDR1 SNHLY and CDR2 FYNNEI. CDR3 region: CASSRGGTYEQYF. The CDR3 nucleotides are TGTGCCAGCAGCCGTGGGGGGACCTACGAGCAGTACTTC.

The V gene is TRBV11-3, the J gene TRBJ2-1; the match to TRBD1 covers 7 bases. V lost 2 bases and J lost 6; bases outside the gene matches: 7. This CDR3 contains 15 residues. Germline lookup yields CDR1 SGHNT and CDR2 YENEEA. CDR3: CASSLQTGMSNEQFF. The CDR3 nucleotides are TGTGCCAGCAGCTTACAGACAGGGATGAGCAATGAGCAGTTCTTC.